Presented here are 19 T cell receptor beta chains from one specimen sequenced in a study of blood T cell repertoires in COVID-19. Sequencing was performed with immunoSEQ multiplex PCR; in TCRdb, only in-frame clones are kept and a portion is missing. The sample includes 250,000 to 300,000 clones, 87% of them seen just once. The sequenced material came from peripheral blood. Receptors were obtained from a woman in her thirties or forties who had recovered from COVID-19.

The J gene is TRBJ1-6, the V gene TRBV7-9; a weak D match, TRBD1 (5 bases). There are 14 residues in the CDR3. Trimming left V 7 bases short and J 10 bases short, with 17 bases between. CDR1 and CDR2 (germline): SEHNR, FQNEAQ (reference sequence). The CDR3 region is CASNRVGEGSPLHF. In nucleotides, the CDR3 is TGTGCCAGCAACCGGGTAGGGGAGGGGTCACCCCTCCACTTT.

V usage is TRBV24-1 and J usage is TRBJ2-1; 11 bases are a match to TRBD2. The V and J ends lost 3 bases and 3 bases, in that order; junction bases with no gene match: 3. There are 16 residues in the CDR3. Germline V lookup: CDR1 KGHDR, CDR2 SFDVKD. The CDR3 DNA reads TGTGCCACCAGTGATGCTAGCGGGGGGATCTACAATGAGCAGTTCTTC. This codes for CATSDASGGIYNEQFF.

This rearrangement joins TRBV3-1 (or the pseudogene TRBV3-2) to TRBJ2-2, with D maybe TRBD1 (5 bases). Trimming removed 4 bases from V and 7 bases from J, with 13 bases in between. Per germline, CDR1 LGHDT and CDR2 YNNKEL (reference sequence). The CDR3 has 14 residues. CDR3 DNA: TGTGCCAGCAGCCGAGGAGCAGGGCTCGGGGAGCTGTTTTTT. Its protein product is CASSRGAGLGELFF.

V and J are TRBV15 and TRBJ2-5, with 13 bases matching TRBD2. V shed 2 bases, J shed 7 bases, and the junction held 10 bases outside the gene matches. The V gene's germline CDR1 is LNHNV and CDR2 YYDKDF (reference sequence). This CDR3 region has 17 residues. The CDR3 sequence is CATSRSRTSGGLWTQYF. The DNA of the CDR3 is TGTGCCACCAGCAGATCCCGGACTAGCGGGGGACTCTGGACCCAGTACTTC. Full variable domain (outside the CDR3, taken from reference TRBV15 and TRBJ2-5): DAMVIQNPRYQVTQFGKPVTLSCSQTLNHNVMYWYQQKSSQAPKLLFHYYDKDFNNEADTPDNFQSRRPNTSFCFLDIRSPGLGDTAMYLCATSRSRTSGGLWTQYFGPGTRLLVL.

The genes are TRBV6-5 and TRBJ1-3; D is unclear. CDR1 is MNHEY and CDR2 is SVGAGI in the germline V gene. V was cut by 2 bases and J by 7 bases, with 3 bases left in between. This CDR3 is 11 amino acids long. The CDR3 DNA follows: TGTGCCAGCAGTTACGCGAACACCATATATTTT. Protein sequence: CASSYANTIYF.

CDR3 in amino acids: CASSEPAGGTGELFF. The DNA for the CDR3 is TGCGCCAGCAGTGAGCCGGCAGGGGGCACCGGGGAGCTGTTTTTT. The genes are TRBV10-1 and TRBJ2-2, with 7 positions matching TRBD1. The germline V gene encodes CDR1 WNHNN and CDR2 SYGVQD (reference sequence). V dropped 2 bases and J dropped 4; count of bases not matched to a gene: 4. There are 15 residues in the CDR3.

The chain has TRBV5-5 and TRBJ2-7; 7 bases match TRBD1. V shed 1 base, J shed 3 bases, and the junction held 7 bases outside the gene matches. The CDR3 is 15 residues long. The germline gives CDR1 SGHKS, CDR2 YYEKEE (reference sequence). The CDR3 loop is CASSLLLGQLYEQYF. The CDR3 DNA is TGTGCCAGCAGCTTGCTCTTGGGACAGCTCTACGAGCAGTACTTC.

The chain uses TRBV27 and TRBJ2-1; D may be TRBD1 (6 bases). Germline lookup yields CDR1 MNHEY and CDR2 SMNVEV (reference sequence). Between the trimmed V and J ends, which lost 4 bases and 4 bases, there was a span of 17 bases. The CDR3 contains 16 residues. This CDR3 reads CASSSEIGTLYNEQFF. DNA of the CDR3: TGTGCCAGCAGTTCCGAAATCGGGACACTATACAATGAGCAGTTCTTC.

This rearrangement joins TRBV10-3 to TRBJ2-7; 9 bases are a match to TRBD1. This CDR3 region has 14 residues. Germline V CDR1 and CDR2: ENHRY, SYGVKD. Unmatched junction bases numbered 7, after V lost 5 bases and J lost 5 bases. The CDR3 spells CAISPGQGGNEQYF. Written as DNA, the CDR3 is TGTGCCATCAGTCCGGGACAGGGAGGTAACGAGCAGTACTTC.

This clone was observed a handful of times. The V and J genes are TRBV5-1 and TRBJ2-3; TRBD2 matches at 13 bases. V gave up 4 bases and J gave up 0 bases; unmatched junction bases: 2. The germline V gene encodes CDR1 SGHRS and CDR2 YFSETQ. This CDR3 is built from 16 residues. The DNA for the CDR3 is TGCGCCAGCAGCCCGACTAGCGGGGGGAGCACAGATACGCAGTATTTT. It specifies CASSPTSGGSTDTQYF.

The chain links TRBV18 to TRBJ1-5; D possibly corresponds to TRBD1 (5 bases). The germline gives CDR1 KGHSH, CDR2 LQKENI. The CDR3 has 16 residues. V was clipped by 3 bases and J by 3 bases, with 15 bases between them. The CDR3 coding sequence is TGTGCCAGCTCACCGGGACTAGGGGCGACCAATCAGCCCCAGCATTTT. Protein sequence: CASSPGLGATNQPQHF.

This clone was observed a handful of times. The chain combines TRBV15 with TRBJ1-2; 10 bases are shared with TRBD1. The length of the CDR3 is 16 residues. Trimming removed 1 base from V and 4 bases from J; junction bases left unmatched: 6. Germline V gene data show CDR1 as LNHNV and CDR2 as YYDKDF (reference sequence). The CDR3 DNA reads TGTGCCACCAGCAGAGCCCAGACAGGGGGCGGCTATGGCTACACCTTC. Translated: CATSRAQTGGGYGYTF.

The chain recombines TRBV2 with TRBJ2-7, with D perhaps matching TRBD1 (5 bases). This CDR3 has 18 residues. V was shortened by 5 bases and J by 3 bases, with 26 bases between the two germline ends. Germline CDR1 and CDR2: SNHLY and FYNNEI. The CDR3 region has the DNA TGTGCCAGCAGTTATACGGACATTGCGGCTGAAGGGTACTACGAGCAGTACTTC. It encodes CASSYTDIAAEGYYEQYF.

This sequence joins TRBV10-3 and TRBJ1-3; TRBD1 might be the D (5 bases). V was pared by 10 bases and J by 0 bases, with 25 bases between. This CDR3 has 18 amino acids. Germline V gene sequence: CDR1 ENHRY, CDR2 SYGVKD. The CDR3 DNA reads TGTGCCAATCACAGACCTATTAGGGACTTCCACTCTGGAAACACCATATATTTT. This sequence encodes CANHRPIRDFHSGNTIYF.

As DNA, the CDR3 is TGTGCCAGCAGTTACTCAGGGGAAACTGAAGCTTTCTTT. It specifies CASSYSGETEAFF. The chain employs TRBV6-2 or TRBV6-3 and TRBJ1-1; maybe TRBD1 (5 bases). Germline lookup yields CDR1 MNHEY and CDR2 SVGEGT. Deletions cut 0 bases from V and 5 bases from J, with 7 bases between. This CDR3 has 13 residues.

A single count supports this clone. V gene TRBV11-2 combines with J gene TRBJ2-5; 7 bases match TRBD1. V gave up 3 bases and J gave up 5 bases; unmatched junction bases: 12. The length of the CDR3 is 16 residues. CDR1 SGHAT and CDR2 FQNNGV come from the germline V gene. The DNA of the CDR3 is TGTGCCAGCAGCTTGGATCCTTGGACAGGAGACGAGACCCAGTACTTC. It codes for CASSLDPWTGDETQYF.

V is TRBV18 and J is TRBJ2-7, with D maybe TRBD1 (5 bases). Germline CDR1 reads KGHSH; CDR2 reads LQKENI. V was shortened by 6 bases and J by 2 bases, with 17 bases between the two germline ends. The CDR3 loop spans 15 amino acids. The CDR3 DNA is TGTGCCAGCTCTCTCTACCAAAAACAGGCCTACGAGCAGTACTTC. Translating it yields CASSLYQKQAYEQYF.

A remark on this clone: Different DNA sequences within this sample yield the same CDR3. The CDR3: CAWSPGFGNTIYF. The CDR3, as DNA: TGTGCCTGGAGTCCGGGTTTCGGAAACACCATATATTTT. This chain joins TRBV30 and TRBJ1-3; D call uncertain. The V gene's germline CDR1 is GTSNPN and CDR2 SVGIG (reference sequence). This CDR3 is 13 amino acids long. V lost 2 bases to trimming and J lost 4 bases, with 9 bases between them.

The rearrangement links TRBV4-2 to TRBJ2-3; D might be TRBD2 (7 bases). V shed 3 bases and J shed 4 bases, with 20 bases lying between them. The CDR3 consists of 17 residues. Germline values: CDR1 LGHNA, CDR2 YNFKEQ. CDR3 bases: TGTGCCAGCAGCCAGGGAGGAGCGGGGACAAGATCAGATACGCAGTATTTT. Translation gives CASSQGGAGTRSDTQYF.